This T cell receptor beta chain originates from a study of blood T cells in healthy people across ages. Points from the study as a whole: The study found more naive CD4+ cells and higher diversity in long-lived than aged donors.

Alongside a J-beta primer mix, a sample-barcoded 5' primer served in a second PCR lasting 7 to 11 cycles. Researchers report that a template-switch adaptor with 12 random nucleotides tagged each cDNA molecule. In TCRdb, the 5' RACE reads were re-called with MiXCR into one record per CDR3 protein. This table has about 1.4 million distinct CDR3 sequences, around 55% appearing once. Details on this clonotype: Its antigen is not known.

V lost 5 bases and J lost 6, with 8 bases in between. Germline V lookup: CDR1 SQVTM, CDR2 ANQGSEA. This CDR3 is 10 amino acids long. The source of this sequence is a man aged 18 to 35 in good health. The sequenced sample consisted of blood. The chain employs TRBV29-1 and TRBJ2-7; possibly TRBD1 for D (5 bases). CDR3 DNA sequence: TGCAGCGTTTTCCAGGGCGAGCAGTACTTC. Translation gives CSVFQGEQYF.